The 17 T cell receptor beta chains below were found in one sample sequenced in a study of beta chain features in type 1 diabetes. The sequenced template was cDNA made from the entire isolated RNA. Method: immunoSEQ multiplex PCR; TCRdb's copy keeps in-frame clones and lacks some. The sample consists of some 250,000 clones, 25% to 35% of them appearing once. Sequenced: central memory CD4+ T cells from blood. These TCRs come from a young man in good health.

This clone was found a few times. The chain couples TRBV20-1 to TRBJ2-3, with D unresolved. Germline-derived CDR1 and CDR2 are DFQATT and SNEGSKA (reference sequence). The V end lost 5 bases, the J end lost 6 bases, and 9 bases lay between the germline ends. The CDR3 is 11 amino acids. CDR3 region: CSAASLDTQYF. CDR3 nucleotide sequence: TGCAGTGCTGCGTCACTTGATACGCAGTATTTT.

V usage is TRBV15 and J usage is TRBJ2-5, with D perhaps given as TRBD1 or TRBD2 (5 bases each). Trimming took off 5 bases at V and 4 bases at J, with 17 bases between the two ends. Germline CDR1 is LNHNV and CDR2 is YYDKDF (reference sequence). This CDR3 spans 15 amino acids. This chain's CDR3 is CATSHTRVEGETQYF. Here the CDR3 DNA reads TGTGCCACCAGCCATACCAGGGTAGAGGGAGAGACCCAGTACTTC.

The sample holds a few counts of this clone. This rearrangement joins TRBV7-2 to TRBJ1-5; D is perhaps TRBD1 (5 bases). The V gene's germline CDR1 is SGHTA and CDR2 FQGNSA. The ends were cut back, 4 bases at V and 1 base at J, with 8 bases in the middle. The CDR3 consists of 14 residues. CDR3 protein: CASSWGESNQPQHF. The CDR3 nucleotides read TGTGCCAGCAGCTGGGGGGAAAGCAATCAGCCCCAGCATTTT.

This clone turned up a few times. CDR3 bases: TGTGCCAGCAGCTTAGGGCGAGCAGCGAACACCGGGGAGCTGTTTTTT. Amino acids: CASSLGRAANTGELFF. The chain uses TRBV7-9 and TRBJ2-2; no firm D call. The CDR3 loop spans 16 amino acids. The germline V gene encodes CDR1 SEHNR and CDR2 FQNEAQ (reference sequence). Trimming took 1 base from V and 0 from J, leaving 9 bases between them.

This clone was counted at least ten times. The chain is built from TRBV7-9 and TRBJ1-2; tentatively, D is TRBD1 (5 bases). Germline values: CDR1 SEHNR, CDR2 FQNEAQ (reference sequence). This CDR3 spans 14 amino acids. V was trimmed by 5 bases and J by 3 bases, leaving 13 bases between them. This chain's CDR3 is CASSRRAEDYGYTF. CDR3 sequence (DNA): TGTGCCAGCAGCCGCAGGGCCGAAGACTATGGCTACACCTTC.

The chain joins TRBV7-8 to TRBJ1-1, with D unresolved. Trimming took 4 bases from V and 0 from J, leaving 12 bases between them. The germline V gene has CDR1 SGHVS and CDR2 FQNEAQ. This CDR3 contains 15 residues. CDR3 bases: TGTGCCAGCAGCTCTCACCGGACCGTGAACACTGAAGCTTTCTTT. It translates to CASSSHRTVNTEAFF. Looking up the rest from reference TRBV7-8 and TRBJ1-1 gives the full variable domain: GAGVSQSPRYKVAKRGQDVALRCDPISGHVSLFWYQQALGQGPEFLTYFQNEAQLDKSGLPSDRFFAERPEGSVSTLKIQRTQQEDSAVYLCASSSHRTVNTEAFFGQGTRLTVV.

The chain links TRBV2 to TRBJ2-5; possible D gene TRBD2, 5 bases. The germline V and J ends were trimmed by 4 bases and 4 bases, with 16 bases remaining between them. This CDR3 has 15 residues. CDR1 is SNHLY and CDR2 is FYNNEI in the germline V gene. This chain's CDR3 is CASSVSPGLTETQYF. CDR3 coding DNA: TGTGCCAGCAGTGTCTCCCCCGGACTCACAGAGACCCAGTACTTC.

This clone was counted between two and nine times. This chain uses TRBV28 with TRBJ2-7; perhaps D is TRBD1 or TRBD2 (5 bases each). Trimming took off 9 bases at V and 4 bases at J, with 16 bases between the two ends. The CDR3 is made up of 13 amino acids. Per the germline V gene, CDR1 is MDHEN and CDR2 is SYDVKM. This CDR3 reads CASHGTPTYEQYF. The DNA of the CDR3 is TGTGCCAGTCACGGGACCCCAACTTACGAGCAGTACTTC.

In this sample, this clone turned up a few times. The CDR3 DNA follows: TGTGCCAGCTCACCAACGGTGGAGAACACTGAAGCTTTCTTT. It is translated as CASSPTVENTEAFF. The chain joins TRBV18 to TRBJ1-1, with no clear D. Germline values: CDR1 KGHSH, CDR2 LQKENI. V was trimmed by 2 bases and J by 1 base, leaving 8 bases between them. The length of the CDR3 is 14 residues. The variable domain in full, with the rest retrieved from reference TRBV18 and TRBJ1-1, is NAGVMQNPRHLVRRRGQEARLRCSPMKGHSHVYWYRQLPEEGLKFMVYLQKENIIDESGMPKERFSAEFPKEGPSILRIQQVVRGDSAAYFCASSPTVENTEAFFGQGTRLTVV.

The rearrangement uses TRBV28 and TRBJ1-5; TRBD1 is a possible D gene (5 bases). Germline V gene data show CDR1 as MDHEN and CDR2 as SYDVKM. The ends were cut back, 7 bases at V and 11 bases at J, with 12 bases in the middle. The CDR3 is 11 amino acids. The CDR3 nucleotides are TGTGCCAGCACCCAGGGTGAGGCCCAGCATTTT. It yields the protein CASTQGEAQHF.

This clone was seen only a few times. One junction end disagrees with the germline gene, perhaps due to a read error. This chain uses TRBV2 with TRBJ2-5; D unresolved. CDR3 length: 13 residues. Germline lookup yields CDR1 SNHLY and CDR2 FYNNEI. The CDR3 reads CASSENYQETQYF. The DNA of the CDR3 is TGTGCCAGCAGTGAAAACTACCAGGAGACCCAGTACTTC.

This sequence joins TRBV7-9 and TRBJ2-5; 14 nucleotides line up with TRBD2. Trimming cost V 5 bases and J 2 bases; bases outside gene matches: 4. Germline V lookup: CDR1 SEHNR, CDR2 FQNEAQ (reference sequence). The length of the CDR3 is 16 residues. CDR3: CASSPGLAGGQETQYF. DNA for the CDR3: TGTGCCAGCAGCCCCGGACTAGCGGGGGGACAAGAGACCCAGTACTTC.

There are a few counts of this clone. V and J are TRBV5-4 and TRBJ1-6; D is uncertain. This CDR3 has 14 amino acids. Germline loops: CDR1 SGHNT, CDR2 YYREEE (reference sequence). V was pared by 1 base and J by 0 bases, with 2 bases between. CDR3 residues: CASSLSSYNSPLHF. CDR3 nucleotide sequence: TGTGCCAGCAGCTTGAGCTCCTATAATTCACCCCTCCACTTT.

V and J are TRBV29-1 and TRBJ2-4; 10 bases are a match to TRBD1. This CDR3 is 14 amino acids long. The germline V gene has CDR1 SQVTM and CDR2 ANQGSEA. The V segment lost 2 bases and the J segment 8 bases; nucleotides outside the gene matches: 6. CDR3 region: CSVEYGTGVHIQYF. The CDR3 DNA sequence: TGCAGCGTTGAATATGGGACAGGGGTGCACATTCAGTACTTC.

The chain has TRBV7-2 and TRBJ2-5; 12 bases agree with TRBD2. The CDR3 consists of 15 residues. V trimming: 7 bases; J trimming: 3 bases; junction bases outside the gene matches: 6. CDR1 is SGHTA and CDR2 is FQGNSA in the germline V gene. In nucleotides, the CDR3 is TGTGCCAGCACTCTAGCGGGGGGGCCGAAAGAGACCCAGTACTTC. The encoded protein is CASTLAGGPKETQYF.

CDR3 in amino acids: CSASRTGSADTQYF. CDR3 nucleotides: TGCAGCGCGAGCCGCACTGGGAGCGCAGATACGCAGTATTTT. This sequence joins TRBV29-1 and TRBJ2-3, with a possible D match to TRBD2 (5 bases). In germline, CDR1 is SQVTM, CDR2 ANQGSEA. Trimming cost V 7 bases and J 4 bases, with 18 bases left between them. The CDR3 contains 14 residues.

There are many counts of this clone. This chain uses TRBV14 with TRBJ1-1; possible D gene TRBD1, 5 bases. The germline V and J ends were trimmed by 4 bases and 0 bases, with 9 bases remaining between them. The CDR3 has 14 residues. The germline CDR1 and CDR2 sequences are SGHDN and FVKESK. The chain's CDR3 is CASSRGPLNTEAFF. Written as DNA, the CDR3 is TGTGCCAGCAGCCGGGGACCGCTGAACACTGAAGCTTTCTTT.